This T cell receptor (beta chain) stems from a study of T-cell memory formation after mild COVID-19. This CDR3 is 11 amino acids long. V lost 7 bases to trimming and J lost 8 bases, with 12 bases between them. The V gene's germline CDR1 is SGHRS and CDR2 YFSETQ. Study-level points and caveats: For second-wave clones that peaked at day 37, SARS-CoV-2 specificity went unverified. Some SARS-CoV-2-responding clones were already detected in memory before infection. Clones shrinking from day 15 to 85 showed even CD4/CD8 mixes; later expanders tilted CD4+. Among CD4+ contracting clones, most were CM and EM, and CD8+ ones EMRA.

Each CDR3 protein gets one entry after TCRdb re-called the 5' RACE reads with MiXCR. The repertoire holds 350,000 to 450,000 distinct CDR3 sequences, with approximately 15% as singletons. Ten or more counts support this clonotype. Its matching antigen is unknown. The sample taken for sequencing was PBMCs or a T cell subset sorted from them (not recorded which). The J gene is TRBJ1-1, the V gene TRBV5-1; D is possibly TRBD1 (6 bases). This receptor was obtained from a man in his late teens or twenties who had mild COVID-19 (a few samples of this study predate the infection). Cell type and time point are not known. CDR3 nucleotides: TGCGCCAGCTCGATCGGGACAGAAGCTTTCTTT. Translation gives CASSIGTEAFF.